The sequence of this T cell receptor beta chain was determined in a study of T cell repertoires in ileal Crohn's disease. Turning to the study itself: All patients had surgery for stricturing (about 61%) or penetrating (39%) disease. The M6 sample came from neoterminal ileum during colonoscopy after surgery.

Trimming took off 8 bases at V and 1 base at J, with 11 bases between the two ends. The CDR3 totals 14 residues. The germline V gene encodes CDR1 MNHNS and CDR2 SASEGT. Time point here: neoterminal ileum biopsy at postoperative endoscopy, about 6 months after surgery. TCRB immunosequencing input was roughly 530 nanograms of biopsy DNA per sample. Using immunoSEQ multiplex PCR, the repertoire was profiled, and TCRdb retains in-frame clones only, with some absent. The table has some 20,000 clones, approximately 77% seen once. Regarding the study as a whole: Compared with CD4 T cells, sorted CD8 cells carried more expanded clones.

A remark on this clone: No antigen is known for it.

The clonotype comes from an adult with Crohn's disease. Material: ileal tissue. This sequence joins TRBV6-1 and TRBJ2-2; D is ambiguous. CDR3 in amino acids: CASLPGGNTGELFF. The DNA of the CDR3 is TGTGCCAGCCTCCCTGGCGGGAACACCGGGGAGCTGTTTTTT.